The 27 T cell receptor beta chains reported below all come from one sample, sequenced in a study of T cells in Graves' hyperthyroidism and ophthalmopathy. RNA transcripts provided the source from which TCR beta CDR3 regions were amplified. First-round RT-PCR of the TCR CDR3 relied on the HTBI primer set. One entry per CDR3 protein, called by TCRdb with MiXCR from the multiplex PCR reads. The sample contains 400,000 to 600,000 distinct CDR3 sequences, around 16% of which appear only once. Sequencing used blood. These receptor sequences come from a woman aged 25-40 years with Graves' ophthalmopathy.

CDR3 protein: CAISEGRTGASDTQYF. As DNA, the CDR3 is TGTGCCATCAGTGAGGGTAGGACAGGGGCATCAGATACGCAGTATTTT. V usage is TRBV10-3 and J usage is TRBJ2-3; 9 bases fit TRBD1. J was trimmed by 4 bases and V by 2 bases; bases with no gene match: 7. Germline V gene lookup returns CDR1 ENHRY and CDR2 SYGVKD. The CDR3 loop spans 16 amino acids.

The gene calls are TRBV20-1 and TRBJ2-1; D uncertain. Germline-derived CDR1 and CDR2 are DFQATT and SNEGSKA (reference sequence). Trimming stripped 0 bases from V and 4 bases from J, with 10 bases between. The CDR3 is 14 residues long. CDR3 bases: TGCAGTGCTAGAGATGATCAGGAGTACAATGAGCAGTTCTTC. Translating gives CSARDDQEYNEQFF.

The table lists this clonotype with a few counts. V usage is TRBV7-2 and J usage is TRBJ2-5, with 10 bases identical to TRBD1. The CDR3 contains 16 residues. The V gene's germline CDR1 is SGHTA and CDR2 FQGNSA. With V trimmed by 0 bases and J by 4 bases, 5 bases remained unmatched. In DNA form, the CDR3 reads TGTGCCAGCAGCTTAGCTCGGACAGGGGGGGGAGAGACCCAGTACTTC. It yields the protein CASSLARTGGGETQYF.

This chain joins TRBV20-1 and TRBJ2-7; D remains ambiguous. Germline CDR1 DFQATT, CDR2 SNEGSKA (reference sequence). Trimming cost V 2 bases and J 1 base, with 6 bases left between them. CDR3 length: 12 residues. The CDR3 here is CSARSRSYEQYF. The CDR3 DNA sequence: TGCAGTGCTAGATCCAGATCCTACGAGCAGTACTTC.

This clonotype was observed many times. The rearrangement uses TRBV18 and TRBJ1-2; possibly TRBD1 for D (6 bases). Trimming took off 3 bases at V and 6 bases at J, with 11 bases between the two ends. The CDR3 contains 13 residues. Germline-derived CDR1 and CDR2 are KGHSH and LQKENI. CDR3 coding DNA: TGTGCCAGCTCACCCGGACAGCTTAATGGCTACACCTTC. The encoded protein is CASSPGQLNGYTF. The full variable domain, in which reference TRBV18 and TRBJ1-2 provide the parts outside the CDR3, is NAGVMQNPRHLVRRRGQEARLRCSPMKGHSHVYWYRQLPEEGLKFMVYLQKENIIDESGMPKERFSAEFPKEGPSILRIQQVVRGDSAAYFCASSPGQLNGYTFGSGTRLTVV.

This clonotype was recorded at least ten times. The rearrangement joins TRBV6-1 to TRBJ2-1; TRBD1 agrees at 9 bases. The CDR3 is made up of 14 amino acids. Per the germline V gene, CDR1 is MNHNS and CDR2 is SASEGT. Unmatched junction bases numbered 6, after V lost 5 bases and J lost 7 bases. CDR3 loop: CASSLGTGLNEQFF. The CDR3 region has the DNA TGTGCCAGCAGTTTAGGGACAGGGCTGAATGAGCAGTTCTTC.

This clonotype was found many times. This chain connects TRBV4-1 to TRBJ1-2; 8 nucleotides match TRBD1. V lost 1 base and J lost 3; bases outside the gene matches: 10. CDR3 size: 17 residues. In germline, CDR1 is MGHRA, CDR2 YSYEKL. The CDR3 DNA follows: TGCGCCAGCAGCCAAGCTTCGCAGGGGGCCTTTGACTATGGCTACACCTTC. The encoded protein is CASSQASQGAFDYGYTF.

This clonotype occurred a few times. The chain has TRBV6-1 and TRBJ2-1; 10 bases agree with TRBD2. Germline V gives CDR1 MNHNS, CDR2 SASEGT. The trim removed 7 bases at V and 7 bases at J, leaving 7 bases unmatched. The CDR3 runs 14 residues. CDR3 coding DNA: TGTGCCAGCACCACACTAGCGGGATCTAATGAGCAGTTCTTC. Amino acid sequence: CASTTLAGSNEQFF.

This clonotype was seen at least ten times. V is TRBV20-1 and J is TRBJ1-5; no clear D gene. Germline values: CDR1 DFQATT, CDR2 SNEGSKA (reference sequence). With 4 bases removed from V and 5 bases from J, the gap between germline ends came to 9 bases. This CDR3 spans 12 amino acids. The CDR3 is CSAMIGHQPQHF. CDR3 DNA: TGCAGTGCTATGATAGGGCATCAGCCCCAGCATTTT.

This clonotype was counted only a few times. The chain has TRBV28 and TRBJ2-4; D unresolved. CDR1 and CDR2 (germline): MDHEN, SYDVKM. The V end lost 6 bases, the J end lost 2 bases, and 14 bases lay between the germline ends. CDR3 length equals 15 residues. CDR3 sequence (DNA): TGTGCCAGCAGAATACCGACACGCTCCAAAAACATTCAGTACTTC. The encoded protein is CASRIPTRSKNIQYF.

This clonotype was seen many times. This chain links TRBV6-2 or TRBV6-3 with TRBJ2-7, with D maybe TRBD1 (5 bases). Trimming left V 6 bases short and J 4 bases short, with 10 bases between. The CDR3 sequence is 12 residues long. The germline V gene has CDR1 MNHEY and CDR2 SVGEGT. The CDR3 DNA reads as TGTGCCAGCAGCAGCAGGGTGTACGAGCAGTACTTC. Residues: CASSSRVYEQYF.

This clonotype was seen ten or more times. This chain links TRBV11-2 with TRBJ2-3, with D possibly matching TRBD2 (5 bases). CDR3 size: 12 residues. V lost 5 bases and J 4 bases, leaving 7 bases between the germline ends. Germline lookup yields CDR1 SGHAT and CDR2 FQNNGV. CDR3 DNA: TGTGCCAGCAGCCCGGAGGCAGATACGCAGTATTTT. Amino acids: CASSPEADTQYF. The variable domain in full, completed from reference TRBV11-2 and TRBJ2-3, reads EAGVAQSPRYKIIEKRQSVAFWCNPISGHATLYWYQQILGQGPKLLIQFQNNGVVDDSQLPKDRFSAERLKGVDSTLKIQPAKLEDSAVYLCASSPEADTQYFGPGTRLTVL.

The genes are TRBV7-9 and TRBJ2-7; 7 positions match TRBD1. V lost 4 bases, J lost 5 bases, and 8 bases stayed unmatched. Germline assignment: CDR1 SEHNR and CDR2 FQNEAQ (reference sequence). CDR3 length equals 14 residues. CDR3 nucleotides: TGTGCCAGCAGCTCAACAGGGGTACGCAACGAGCAGTACTTC. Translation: CASSSTGVRNEQYF.

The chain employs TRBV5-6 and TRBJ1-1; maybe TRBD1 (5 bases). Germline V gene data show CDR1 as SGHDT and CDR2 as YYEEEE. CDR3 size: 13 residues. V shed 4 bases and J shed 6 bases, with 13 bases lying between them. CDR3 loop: CASSPQRDAEAFF. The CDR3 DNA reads TGTGCCAGCAGCCCCCAACGGGACGCTGAAGCTTTCTTT.

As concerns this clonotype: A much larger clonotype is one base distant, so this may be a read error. The CDR3 coding sequence is TGTGCCAGCAGCGACACAGGCAGGGGATGGAATGAAGCTTTCTTT. As protein: CASSDTGRGWNEAFF. This rearrangement joins TRBV7-8 to TRBJ1-1, with D possibly being TRBD1 (6 bases). The CDR3 loop spans 15 amino acids. Per germline, CDR1 SGHVS and CDR2 FQNEAQ. Trimming took 5 bases from V and 7 from J, leaving 20 bases between them.

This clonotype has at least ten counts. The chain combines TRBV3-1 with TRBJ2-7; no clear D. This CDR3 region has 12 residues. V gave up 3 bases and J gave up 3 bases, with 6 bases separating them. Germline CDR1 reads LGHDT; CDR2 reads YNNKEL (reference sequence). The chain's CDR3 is CASSHIHYEQYF. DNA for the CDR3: TGTGCCAGCAGCCACATCCACTACGAGCAGTACTTC.

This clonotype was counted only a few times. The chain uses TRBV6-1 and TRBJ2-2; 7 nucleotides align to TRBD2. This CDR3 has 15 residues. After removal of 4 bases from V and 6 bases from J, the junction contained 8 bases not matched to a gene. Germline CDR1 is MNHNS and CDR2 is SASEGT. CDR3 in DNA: TGTGCCAGCAGTGTATCGGGAGGTATTTCCGGGGAGCTGTTTTTT. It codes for CASSVSGGISGELFF.

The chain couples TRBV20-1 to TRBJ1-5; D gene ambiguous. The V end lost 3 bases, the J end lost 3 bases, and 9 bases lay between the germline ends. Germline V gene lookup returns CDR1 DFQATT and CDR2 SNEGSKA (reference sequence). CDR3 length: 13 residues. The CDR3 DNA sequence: TGCAGTGCTAGGGCCAGGACCAATCAGCCCCAGCATTTT. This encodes CSARARTNQPQHF.

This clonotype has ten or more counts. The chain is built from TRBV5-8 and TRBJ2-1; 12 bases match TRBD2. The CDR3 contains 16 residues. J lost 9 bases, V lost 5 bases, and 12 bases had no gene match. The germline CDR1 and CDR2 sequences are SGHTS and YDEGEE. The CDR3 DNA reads TGTGCCAGCAGGGCACTAGCGGGAGGTCGTGTGGGTGAGCAGTTCTTC. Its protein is CASRALAGGRVGEQFF.

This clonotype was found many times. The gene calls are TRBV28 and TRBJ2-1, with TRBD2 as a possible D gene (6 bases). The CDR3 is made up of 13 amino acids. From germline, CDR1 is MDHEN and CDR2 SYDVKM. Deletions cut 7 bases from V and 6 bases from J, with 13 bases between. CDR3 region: CASNYYSGNEQFF. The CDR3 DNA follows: TGTGCCAGCAATTATTATAGCGGCAATGAGCAGTTCTTC.

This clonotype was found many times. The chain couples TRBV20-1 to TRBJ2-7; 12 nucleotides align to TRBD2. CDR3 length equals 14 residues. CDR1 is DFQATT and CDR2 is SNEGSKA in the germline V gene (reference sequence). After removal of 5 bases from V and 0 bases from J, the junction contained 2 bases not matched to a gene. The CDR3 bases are TGCAGTGCTTCGACTAGCGGGAGCTCCTACGAGCAGTACTTC. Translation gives CSASTSGSSYEQYF.

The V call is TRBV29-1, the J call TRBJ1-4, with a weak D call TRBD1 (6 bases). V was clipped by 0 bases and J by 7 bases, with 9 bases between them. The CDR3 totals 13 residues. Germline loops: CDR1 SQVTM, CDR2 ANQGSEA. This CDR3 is CSVEEETGEKLFF. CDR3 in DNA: TGCAGCGTTGAAGAGGAGACAGGTGAAAAACTGTTTTTT.

The CDR3 DNA is TGCAGCGTTGAATCTAGCGGGAGAGGGGGCACAGATACGCAGTATTTT. The encoded protein is CSVESSGRGGTDTQYF. The rearrangement joins TRBV29-1 to TRBJ2-3, with 10 bases aligning to TRBD2. Germline lookup yields CDR1 SQVTM and CDR2 ANQGSEA. The CDR3 loop spans 16 amino acids. The V gene end was trimmed by 2 bases and the J gene end by 1 base; junction bases not matched to a gene: 6.

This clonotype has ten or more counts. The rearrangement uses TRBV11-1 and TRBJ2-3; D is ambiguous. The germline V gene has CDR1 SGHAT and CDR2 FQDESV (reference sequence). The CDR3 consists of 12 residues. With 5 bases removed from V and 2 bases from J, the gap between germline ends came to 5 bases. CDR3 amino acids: CASSHTTDTQYF. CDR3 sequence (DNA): TGTGCCAGCAGCCATACCACAGATACGCAGTATTTT. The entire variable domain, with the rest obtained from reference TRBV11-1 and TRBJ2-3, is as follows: EAEVAQSPRYKITEKSQAVAFWCDPISGHATLYWYRQILGQGPELLVQFQDESVVDDSQLPKDRFSAERLKGVDSTLKIQPAELGDSAMYLCASSHTTDTQYFGPGTRLTVL.

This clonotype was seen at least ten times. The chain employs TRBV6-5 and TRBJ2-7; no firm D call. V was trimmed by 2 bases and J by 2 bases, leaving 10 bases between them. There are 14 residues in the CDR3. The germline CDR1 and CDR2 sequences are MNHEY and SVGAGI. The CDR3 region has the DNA TGTGCCAGCAGTTACGATCGGGTCGCCTACGAGCAGTACTTC. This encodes CASSYDRVAYEQYF.

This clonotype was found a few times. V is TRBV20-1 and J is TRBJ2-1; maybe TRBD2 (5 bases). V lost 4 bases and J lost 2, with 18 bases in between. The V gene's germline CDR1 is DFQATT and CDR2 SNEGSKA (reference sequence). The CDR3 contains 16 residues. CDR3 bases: TGCAGTGCTACCGGCCCAAGTAGCGCAACCTACAATGAGCAGTTCTTC. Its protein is CSATGPSSATYNEQFF.

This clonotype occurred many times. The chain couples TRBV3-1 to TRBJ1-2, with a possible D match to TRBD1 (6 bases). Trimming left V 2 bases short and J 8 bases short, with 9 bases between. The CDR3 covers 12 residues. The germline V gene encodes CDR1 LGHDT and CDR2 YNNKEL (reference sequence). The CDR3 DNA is TGTGCCAGCAGCCAAAGGGGGGCGGGCTACACCTTC. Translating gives CASSQRGAGYTF. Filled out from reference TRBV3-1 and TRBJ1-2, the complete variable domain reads DTAVSQTPKYLVTQMGNDKSIKCEQNLGHDTMYWYKQDSKKFLKIMFSYNNKELIINETVPNRFSPKSPDKAHLNLHINSLELGDSAVYFCASSQRGAGYTFGSGTRLTVV.